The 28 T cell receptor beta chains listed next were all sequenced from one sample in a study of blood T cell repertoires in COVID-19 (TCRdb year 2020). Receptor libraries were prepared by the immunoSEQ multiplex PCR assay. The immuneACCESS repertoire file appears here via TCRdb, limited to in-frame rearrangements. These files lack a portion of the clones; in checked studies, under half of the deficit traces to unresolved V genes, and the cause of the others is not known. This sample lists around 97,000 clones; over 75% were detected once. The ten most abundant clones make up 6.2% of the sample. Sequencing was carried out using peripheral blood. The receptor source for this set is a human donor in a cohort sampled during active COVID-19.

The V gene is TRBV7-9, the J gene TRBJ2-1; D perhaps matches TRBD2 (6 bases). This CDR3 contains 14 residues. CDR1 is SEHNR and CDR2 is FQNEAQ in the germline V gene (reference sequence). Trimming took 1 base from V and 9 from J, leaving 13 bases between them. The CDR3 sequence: CASSLVGGGVEQFF. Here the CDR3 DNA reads TGTGCCAGCAGCTTAGTCGGGGGTGGGGTTGAGCAGTTCTTC. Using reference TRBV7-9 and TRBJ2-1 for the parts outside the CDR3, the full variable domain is DTGVSQNPRHKITKRGQNVTFRCDPISEHNRLYWYRQTLGQGPEFLTYFQNEAQLEKSRLLSDRFSAERPKGSFSTLEIQRTEQGDSAMYLCASSLVGGGVEQFFGPGTRLTVL.

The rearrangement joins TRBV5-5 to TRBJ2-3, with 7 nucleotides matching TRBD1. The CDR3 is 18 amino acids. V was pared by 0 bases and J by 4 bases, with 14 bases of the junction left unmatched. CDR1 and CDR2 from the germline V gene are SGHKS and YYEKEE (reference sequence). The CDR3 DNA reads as TGTGCCAGCAGCTTGGGTGGCGGCAGGGGGTATGGTGCAGATACGCAGTATTTT. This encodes CASSLGGGRGYGADTQYF.

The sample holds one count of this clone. This CDR3 reads CASSAAGTGGDTQYF. DNA of the CDR3: TGTGCCAGTAGTGCCGCCGGGACAGGGGGAGATACGCAGTATTTT. The chain is built from TRBV19 and TRBJ2-3, with 11 bases aligning to TRBD1. The CDR3 contains 15 residues. The V gene end was trimmed by 5 bases and the J gene end by 5 bases; junction bases not matched to a gene: 6. Germline V gene data show CDR1 as LNHDA and CDR2 as SQIVND (reference sequence).

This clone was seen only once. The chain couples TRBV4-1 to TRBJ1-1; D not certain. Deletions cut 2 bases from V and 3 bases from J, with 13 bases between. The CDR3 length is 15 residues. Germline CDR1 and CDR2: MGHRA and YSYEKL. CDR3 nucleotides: TGCGCCAGCAGCCAACGTCACGGTTTGGACACTGAAGCTTTCTTT. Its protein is CASSQRHGLDTEAFF.

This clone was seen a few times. CDR3 region: CASSLGGWYQPQHF. DNA for the CDR3: TGTGCCAGCAGCCTGGGGGGATGGTATCAGCCCCAGCATTTT. V gene TRBV7-8 combines with J gene TRBJ1-5, with D possibly being TRBD1 (5 bases). CDR1 SGHVS and CDR2 FQNEAQ come from the germline V gene. The CDR3 has 14 amino acids. V was clipped by 5 bases and J by 5 bases, with 13 bases between them.

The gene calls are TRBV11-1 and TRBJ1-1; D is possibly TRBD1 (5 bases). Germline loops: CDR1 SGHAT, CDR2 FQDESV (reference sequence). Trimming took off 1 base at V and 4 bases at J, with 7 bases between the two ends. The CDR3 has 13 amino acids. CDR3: CASSLGGVTEAFF. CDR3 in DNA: TGTGCCAGCAGCTTAGGGGGGGTCACTGAAGCTTTCTTT.

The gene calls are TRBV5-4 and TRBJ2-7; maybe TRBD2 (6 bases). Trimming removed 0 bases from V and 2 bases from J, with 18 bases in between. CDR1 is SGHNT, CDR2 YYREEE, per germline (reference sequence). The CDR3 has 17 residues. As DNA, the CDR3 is TGTGCCAGCAGCTTGGCCGCCGGGACTCTAAGGCCCTACGAGCAGTACTTC. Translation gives CASSLAAGTLRPYEQYF.

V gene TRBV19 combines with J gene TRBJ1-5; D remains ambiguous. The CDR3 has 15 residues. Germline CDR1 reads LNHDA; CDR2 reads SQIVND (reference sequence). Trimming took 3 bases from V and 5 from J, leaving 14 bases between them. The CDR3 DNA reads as TGTGCCAGTAGTATGGGTAGAGGGCGGTATCAGCCCCAGCATTTT. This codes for CASSMGRGRYQPQHF.

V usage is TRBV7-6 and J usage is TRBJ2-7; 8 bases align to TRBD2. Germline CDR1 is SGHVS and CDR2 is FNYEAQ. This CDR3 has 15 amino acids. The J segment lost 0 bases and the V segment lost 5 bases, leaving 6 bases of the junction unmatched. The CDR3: CASSRRGTSSYEQYF. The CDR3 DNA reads TGTGCCAGCAGCCGCCGTGGGACTAGCTCCTACGAGCAGTACTTC.

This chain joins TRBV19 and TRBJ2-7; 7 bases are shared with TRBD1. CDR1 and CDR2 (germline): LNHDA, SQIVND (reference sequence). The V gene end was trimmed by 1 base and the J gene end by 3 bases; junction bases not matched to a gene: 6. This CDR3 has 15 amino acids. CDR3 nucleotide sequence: TGTGCCAGTAGTATAGGGGACAGCAACCTCTACGAGCAGTACTTC. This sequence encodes CASSIGDSNLYEQYF. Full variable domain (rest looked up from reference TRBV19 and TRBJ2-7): DGGITQSPKYLFRKEGQNVTLSCEQNLNHDAMYWYRQDPGQGLRLIYYSQIVNDFQKGDIAEGYSVSREKKESFPLTVTSAQKNPTAFYLCASSIGDSNLYEQYFGPGTRLTVT.

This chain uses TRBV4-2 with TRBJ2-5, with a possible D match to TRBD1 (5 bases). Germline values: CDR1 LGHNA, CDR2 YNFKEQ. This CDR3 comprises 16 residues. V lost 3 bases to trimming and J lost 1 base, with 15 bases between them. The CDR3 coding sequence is TGTGCCAGCAGCCATGGAGCCAGGGTCGGCCAAGAGACCCAGTACTTC. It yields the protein CASSHGARVGQETQYF.

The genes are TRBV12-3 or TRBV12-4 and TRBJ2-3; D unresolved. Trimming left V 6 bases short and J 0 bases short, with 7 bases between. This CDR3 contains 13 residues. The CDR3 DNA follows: TGTGCCAGCAGACCTATTAGCACAGATACGCAGTATTTT. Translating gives CASRPISTDTQYF.

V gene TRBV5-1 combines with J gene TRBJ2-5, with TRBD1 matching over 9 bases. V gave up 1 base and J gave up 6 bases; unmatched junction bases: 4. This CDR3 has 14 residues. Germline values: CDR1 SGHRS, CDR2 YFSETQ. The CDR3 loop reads CASSLTGGEKTQYF. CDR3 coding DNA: TGCGCCAGCAGCTTGACAGGGGGCGAGAAGACCCAGTACTTC.

CDR3 sequence (DNA): TGTGCCAGCAGTCGACACGTCAACTATGGCTACACCTTC. This translates into CASSRHVNYGYTF. The V gene is TRBV28, the J gene TRBJ1-2; D is unclear. This CDR3 has 13 residues. Germline CDR1 MDHEN, CDR2 SYDVKM. Trimming took 5 bases from V and 2 from J, leaving 9 bases between them.

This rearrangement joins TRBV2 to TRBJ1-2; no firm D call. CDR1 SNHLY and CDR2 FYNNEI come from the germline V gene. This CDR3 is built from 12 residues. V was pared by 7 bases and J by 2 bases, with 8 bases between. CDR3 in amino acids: CASTPVNYGYTF. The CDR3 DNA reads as TGTGCCAGCACCCCGGTAAACTATGGCTACACCTTC.

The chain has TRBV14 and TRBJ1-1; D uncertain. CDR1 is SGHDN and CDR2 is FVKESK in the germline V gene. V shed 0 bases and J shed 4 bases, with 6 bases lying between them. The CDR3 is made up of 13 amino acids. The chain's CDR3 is CASSQELATEAFF. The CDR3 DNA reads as TGTGCCAGCAGCCAAGAACTTGCCACTGAAGCTTTCTTT.

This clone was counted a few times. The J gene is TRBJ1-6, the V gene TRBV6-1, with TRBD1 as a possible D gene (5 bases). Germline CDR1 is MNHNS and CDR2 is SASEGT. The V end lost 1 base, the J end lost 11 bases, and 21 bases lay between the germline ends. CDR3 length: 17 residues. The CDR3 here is CASSEENGSRADPPLHF. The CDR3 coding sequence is TGTGCCAGCAGTGAAGAGAACGGGAGCAGGGCTGACCCACCCCTCCACTTT.

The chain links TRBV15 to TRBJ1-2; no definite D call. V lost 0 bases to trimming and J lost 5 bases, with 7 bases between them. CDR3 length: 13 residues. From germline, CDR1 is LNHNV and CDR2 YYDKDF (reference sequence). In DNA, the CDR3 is TGTGCCACCAGCAGAGATCATCTATATGGCTACACCTTC. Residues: CATSRDHLYGYTF.

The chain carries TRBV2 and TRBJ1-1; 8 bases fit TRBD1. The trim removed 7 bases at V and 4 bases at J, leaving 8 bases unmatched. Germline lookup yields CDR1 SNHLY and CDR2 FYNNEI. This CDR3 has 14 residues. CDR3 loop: CASNLGQGSTEAFF. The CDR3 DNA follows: TGTGCCAGCAACTTAGGACAGGGAAGCACTGAAGCTTTCTTT. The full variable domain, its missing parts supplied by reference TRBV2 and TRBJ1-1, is EPEVTQTPSHQVTQMGQEVILRCVPISNHLYFYWYRQILGQKVEFLVSFYNNEISEKSEIFDDQFSVERPDGSNFTLKIRSTKLEDSAMYFCASNLGQGSTEAFFGQGTRLTVV.

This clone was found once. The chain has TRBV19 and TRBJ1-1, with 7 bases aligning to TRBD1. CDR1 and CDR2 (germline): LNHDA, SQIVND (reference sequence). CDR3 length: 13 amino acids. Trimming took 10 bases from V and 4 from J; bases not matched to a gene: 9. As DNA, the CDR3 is TGTGCCACAGCACAGGGGATGAGCACTGAAGCTTTCTTT. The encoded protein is CATAQGMSTEAFF.

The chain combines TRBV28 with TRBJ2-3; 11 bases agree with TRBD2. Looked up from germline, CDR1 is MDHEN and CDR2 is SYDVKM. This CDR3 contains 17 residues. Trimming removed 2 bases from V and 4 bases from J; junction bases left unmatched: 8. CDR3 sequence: CASSLMASGGTADTQYF. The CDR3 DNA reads TGTGCCAGCAGTTTAATGGCTAGCGGGGGGACTGCAGATACGCAGTATTTT.

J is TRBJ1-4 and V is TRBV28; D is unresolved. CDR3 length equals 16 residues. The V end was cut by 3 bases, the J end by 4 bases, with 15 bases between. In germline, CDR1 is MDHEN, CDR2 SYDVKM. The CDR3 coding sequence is TGTGCCAGCAGTTTCCCCGCTGGGTCGGGTAATGAAAAACTGTTTTTT. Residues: CASSFPAGSGNEKLFF. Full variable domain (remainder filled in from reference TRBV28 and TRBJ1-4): DVKVTQSSRYLVKRTGEKVFLECVQDMDHENMFWYRQDPGLGLRLIYFSYDVKMKEKGDIPEGYSVSREKKERFSLILESASTNQTSMYLCASSFPAGSGNEKLFFGSGTQLSVL.

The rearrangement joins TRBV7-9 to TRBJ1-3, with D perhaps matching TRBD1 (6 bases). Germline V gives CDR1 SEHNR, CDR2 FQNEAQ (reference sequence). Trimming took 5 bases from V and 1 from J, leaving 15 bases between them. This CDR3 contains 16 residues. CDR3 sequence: CASSVRDTASGNTIYF. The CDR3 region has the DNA TGTGCCAGCAGCGTCCGGGACACTGCTTCTGGAAACACCATATATTTT.

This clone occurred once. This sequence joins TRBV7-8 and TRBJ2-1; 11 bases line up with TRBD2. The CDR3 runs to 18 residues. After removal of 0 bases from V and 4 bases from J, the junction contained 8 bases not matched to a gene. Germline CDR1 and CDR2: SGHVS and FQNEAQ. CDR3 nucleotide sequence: TGTGCCAGCAGCTTAGCCCCTAGCGGGGGGACGGTTTACAATGAGCAGTTCTTC. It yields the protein CASSLAPSGGTVYNEQFF.

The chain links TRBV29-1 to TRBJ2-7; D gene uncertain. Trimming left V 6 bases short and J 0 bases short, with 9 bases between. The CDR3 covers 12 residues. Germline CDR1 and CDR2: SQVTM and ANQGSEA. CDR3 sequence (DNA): TGCAGCGTGACTGCTACCTCCTACGAGCAGTACTTC. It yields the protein CSVTATSYEQYF.

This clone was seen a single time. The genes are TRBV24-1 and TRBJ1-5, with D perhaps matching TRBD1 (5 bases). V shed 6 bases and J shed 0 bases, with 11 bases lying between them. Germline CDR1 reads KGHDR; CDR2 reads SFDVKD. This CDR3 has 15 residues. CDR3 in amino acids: CATSRPQGSNQPQHF. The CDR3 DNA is TGTGCCACCAGTAGGCCCCAGGGTAGCAATCAGCCCCAGCATTTT.

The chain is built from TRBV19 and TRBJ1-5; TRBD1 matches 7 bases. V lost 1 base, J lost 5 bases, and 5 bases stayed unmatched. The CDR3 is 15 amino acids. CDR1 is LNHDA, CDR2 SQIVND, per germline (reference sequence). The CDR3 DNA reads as TGTGCCAGTAGTATAGCGGGGACAGCCGATCAGCCCCAGCATTTT. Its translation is CASSIAGTADQPQHF.

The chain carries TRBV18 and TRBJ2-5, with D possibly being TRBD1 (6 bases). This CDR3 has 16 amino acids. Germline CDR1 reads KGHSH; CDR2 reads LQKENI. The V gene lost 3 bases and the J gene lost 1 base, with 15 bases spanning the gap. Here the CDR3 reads CASSPGDRFFQETQYF. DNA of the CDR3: TGTGCCAGCTCACCTGGAGACAGGTTCTTCCAAGAGACCCAGTACTTC.